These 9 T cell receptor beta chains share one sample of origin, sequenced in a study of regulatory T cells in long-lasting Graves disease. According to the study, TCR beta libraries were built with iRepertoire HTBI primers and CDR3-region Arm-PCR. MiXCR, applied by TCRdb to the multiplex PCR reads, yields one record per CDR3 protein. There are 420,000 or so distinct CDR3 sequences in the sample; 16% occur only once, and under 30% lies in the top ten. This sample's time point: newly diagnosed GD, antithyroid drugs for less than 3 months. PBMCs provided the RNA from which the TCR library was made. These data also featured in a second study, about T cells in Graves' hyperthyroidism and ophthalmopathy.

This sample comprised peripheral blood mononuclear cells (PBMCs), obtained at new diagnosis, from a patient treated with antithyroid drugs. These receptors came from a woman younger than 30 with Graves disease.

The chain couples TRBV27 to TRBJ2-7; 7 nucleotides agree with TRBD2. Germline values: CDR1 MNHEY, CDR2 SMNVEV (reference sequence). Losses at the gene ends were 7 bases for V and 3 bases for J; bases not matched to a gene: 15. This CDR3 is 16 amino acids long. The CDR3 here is CASTVLAGRPIYEQYF. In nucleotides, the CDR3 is TGTGCCAGCACAGTTCTCGCCGGGAGGCCCATCTACGAGCAGTACTTC.

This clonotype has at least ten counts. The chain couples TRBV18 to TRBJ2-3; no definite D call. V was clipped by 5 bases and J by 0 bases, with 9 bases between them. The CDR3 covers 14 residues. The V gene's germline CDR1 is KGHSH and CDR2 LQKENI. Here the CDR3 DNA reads TGTGCCAGCTCATTTTACCGAAGCACAGATACGCAGTATTTT. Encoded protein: CASSFYRSTDTQYF.

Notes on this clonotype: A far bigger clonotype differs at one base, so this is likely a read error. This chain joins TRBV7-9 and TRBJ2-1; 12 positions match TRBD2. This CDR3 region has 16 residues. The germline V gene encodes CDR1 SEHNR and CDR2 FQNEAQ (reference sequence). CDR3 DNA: TGTGCCAGCAGCTTAAGGCTAGCGGGAGGGCCGAATGAGCAGTCCTTC. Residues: CASSLRLAGGPNEQSF. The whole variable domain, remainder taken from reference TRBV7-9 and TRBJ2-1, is DTGVSQNPRHKITKRGQNVTFRCDPISEHNRLYWYRQTLGQGPEFLTYFQNEAQLEKSRLLSDRFSAERPKGSFSTLEIQRTEQGDSAMYLCASSLRLAGGPNEQSFGPGTRLTVL.

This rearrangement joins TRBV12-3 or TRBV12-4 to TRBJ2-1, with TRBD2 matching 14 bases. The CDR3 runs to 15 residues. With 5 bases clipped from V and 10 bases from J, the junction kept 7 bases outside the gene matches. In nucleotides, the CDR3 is TGTGCCAGCAGTGCGCCGGGACTAGCGGGAGAGGAGCAGTTCTTC. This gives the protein CASSAPGLAGEEQFF.

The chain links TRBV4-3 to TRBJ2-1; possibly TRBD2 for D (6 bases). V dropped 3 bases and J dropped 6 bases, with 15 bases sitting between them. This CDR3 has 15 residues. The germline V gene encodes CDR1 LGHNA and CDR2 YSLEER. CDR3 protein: CASSQKPGEPNEQFF. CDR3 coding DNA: TGCGCCAGCAGCCAGAAGCCGGGAGAACCCAATGAGCAGTTCTTC.

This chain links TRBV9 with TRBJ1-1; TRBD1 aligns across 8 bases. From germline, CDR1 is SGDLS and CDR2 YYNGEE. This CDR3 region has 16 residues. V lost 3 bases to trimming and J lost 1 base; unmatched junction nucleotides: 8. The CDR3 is CASSATSGTGNTEAFF. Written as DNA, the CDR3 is TGTGCCAGCAGCGCAACCTCCGGGACAGGGAACACTGAAGCTTTCTTT.

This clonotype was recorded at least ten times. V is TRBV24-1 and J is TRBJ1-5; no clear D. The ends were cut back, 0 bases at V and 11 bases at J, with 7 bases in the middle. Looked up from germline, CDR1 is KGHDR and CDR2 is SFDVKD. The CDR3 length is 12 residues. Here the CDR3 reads CATSDLNYSQHF. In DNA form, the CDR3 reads TGTGCCACCAGTGATTTGAACTATTCCCAGCATTTT.

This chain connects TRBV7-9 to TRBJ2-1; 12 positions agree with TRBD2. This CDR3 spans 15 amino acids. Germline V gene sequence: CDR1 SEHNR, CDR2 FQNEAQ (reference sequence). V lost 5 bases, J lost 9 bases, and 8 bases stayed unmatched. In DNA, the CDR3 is TGTGCCAGCAGCGCTAGCGGGAGGGTCTTTGGTGAGCAGTTCTTC. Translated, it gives CASSASGRVFGEQFF.

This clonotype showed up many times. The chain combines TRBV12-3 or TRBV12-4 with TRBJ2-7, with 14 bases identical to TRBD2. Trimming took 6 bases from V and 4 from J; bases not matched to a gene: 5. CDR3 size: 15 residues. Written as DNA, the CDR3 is TGTGCCAGCAGGGAGGGACTAGCGGGAGTGTACGAGCAGTACTTC. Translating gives CASREGLAGVYEQYF.